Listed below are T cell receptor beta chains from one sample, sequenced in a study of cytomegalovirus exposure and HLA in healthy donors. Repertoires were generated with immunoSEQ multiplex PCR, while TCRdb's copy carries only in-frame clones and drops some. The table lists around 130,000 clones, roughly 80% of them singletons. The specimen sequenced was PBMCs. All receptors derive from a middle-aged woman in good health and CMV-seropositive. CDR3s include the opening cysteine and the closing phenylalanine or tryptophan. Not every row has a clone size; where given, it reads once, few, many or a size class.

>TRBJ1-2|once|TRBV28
CASSRGSYYGYTF
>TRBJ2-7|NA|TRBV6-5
CASSPSGTGGSEQYF
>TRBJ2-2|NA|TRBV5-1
CASSRDLLNTGELFF
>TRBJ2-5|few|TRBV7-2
CASSSLLGGTSNRETQYF
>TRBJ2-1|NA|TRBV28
CASSRLVTSGRHEQFF
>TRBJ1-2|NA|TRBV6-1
CASSESAGEGYGYTF
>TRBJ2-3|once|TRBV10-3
CAIAGDPSTDTQYF
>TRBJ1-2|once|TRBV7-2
CASSLESGQGLRYTF
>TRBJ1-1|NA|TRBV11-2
CASSLAGTGVTEAFF
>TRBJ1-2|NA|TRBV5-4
CASSSDSYGYTF
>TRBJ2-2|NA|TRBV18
CASSPPTLNTGELFF
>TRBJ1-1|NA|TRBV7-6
CASSPIGVNTEAFF
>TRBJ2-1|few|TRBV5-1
CASSFEQAGYNEQFF
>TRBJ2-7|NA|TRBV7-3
CASSSGVGDYEQYF
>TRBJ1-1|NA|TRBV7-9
CSSTGRRAFF
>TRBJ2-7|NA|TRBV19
CASSTTLQGQSSYEQYF
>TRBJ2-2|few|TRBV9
CASSVGPTDTGELFF
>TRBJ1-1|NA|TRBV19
CASSTDTLNTEAFF
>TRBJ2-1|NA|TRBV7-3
CASSSGLAVYNEQFF
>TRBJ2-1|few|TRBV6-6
CASREASSDYNEQFF
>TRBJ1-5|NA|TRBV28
CASSPRQNSNQPQHF
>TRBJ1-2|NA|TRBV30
CAWSQAGTAYGYTF
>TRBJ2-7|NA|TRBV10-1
CASSEHSVILAGVTGCDYEQYF
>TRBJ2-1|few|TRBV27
CASSPMTSGSYEQFF
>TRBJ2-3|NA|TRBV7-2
CASSLTGASTDTQYF
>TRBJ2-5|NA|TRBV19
CASSPGKLAGGSSETQYF
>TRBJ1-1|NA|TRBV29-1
CSVAVDSRANTEAFF
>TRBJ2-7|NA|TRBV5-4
CASSRRSRGGLEQYF
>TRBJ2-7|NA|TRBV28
CASSRLSYEQYF
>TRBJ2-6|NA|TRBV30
CARSGTASSGANVLTF
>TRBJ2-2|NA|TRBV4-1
CASSQAGTWGEGGELFF
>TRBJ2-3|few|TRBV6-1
CASRPDRVSDTQYF
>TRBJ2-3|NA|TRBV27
CASRASVGLTDTQYF
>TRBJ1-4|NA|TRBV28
CASSPGYEKLFF
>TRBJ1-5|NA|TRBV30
CAWSLQGRGQPQHF
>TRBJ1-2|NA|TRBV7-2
CASSPPGVVYGYTF
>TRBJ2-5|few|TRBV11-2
CASGPPYQETQYF
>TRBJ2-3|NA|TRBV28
CASSVITTRGLAFSTDTQYF
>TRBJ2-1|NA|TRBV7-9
CASSYPGTSSVSKQFF
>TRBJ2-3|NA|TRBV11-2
CASNTGTSTSIDTQYF
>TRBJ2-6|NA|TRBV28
CASTQGGGANVLTF
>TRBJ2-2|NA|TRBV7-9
CASSLGEYTGELFF
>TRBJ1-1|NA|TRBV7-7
CASSLVIGTEAFF
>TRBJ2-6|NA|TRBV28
CASSLATRTGAGANVLTF
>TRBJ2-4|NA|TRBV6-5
CASSSQDRSNIQYF